The 15 T cell receptor beta chains listed next were all sequenced from one sample in a study of immune evolution from preneoplasia to lung adenocarcinoma. The protocol was immunoSEQ multiplex PCR, while the TCRdb copy is restricted to in-frame clones and leaves out a portion. The sample comprises 15,000 to 20,000 clones, approximately 86% of which are singletons, and around 2.6% rests with the top ten. Source material: FFPE invasive lung adenocarcinoma tissue. These receptors came from a person aged 65-85 years with invasive lung adenocarcinoma.

This clone was observed once. The V gene is TRBV9, the J gene TRBJ2-5; D gene uncertain. In germline, CDR1 is SGDLS, CDR2 YYNGEE. The CDR3 sequence is 12 residues long. Trimming removed 3 bases at V and 5 bases at J, with 8 bases between. CDR3 residues: CASSGVGETQYF. CDR3 DNA sequence: TGTGCCAGCAGCGGGGTGGGGGAGACCCAGTACTTC.

This chain joins TRBV9 and TRBJ2-5, with 11 nucleotides matching TRBD1. The V gene's germline CDR1 is SGDLS and CDR2 YYNGEE. The CDR3 length is 15 residues. V shed 3 bases, J shed 5 bases, and the junction held 6 bases outside the gene matches. The chain's CDR3 is CASSGGQGAGETQYF. The CDR3 DNA sequence: TGTGCCAGCAGCGGAGGACAGGGGGCAGGTGAGACCCAGTACTTC.

V gene TRBV9 combines with J gene TRBJ2-5; D might be TRBD2 (5 bases). The CDR3 consists of 15 residues. Trimming took off 0 bases at V and 2 bases at J, with 11 bases between the two ends. CDR1 is SGDLS, CDR2 YYNGEE, per germline. The CDR3 coding sequence is TGTGCCAGCAGCGTAGGCCGGGGTATACAAGAGACCCAGTACTTC. It encodes CASSVGRGIQETQYF.

J is TRBJ2-6 and V is TRBV9; D might be TRBD1 or TRBD2, each matching 7 bases. Trimming removed 3 bases at V and 0 bases at J, with 10 bases between. The CDR3 is 16 amino acids. Looked up from germline, CDR1 is SGDLS and CDR2 is YYNGEE. The CDR3 coding sequence is TGTGCCAGCAGCGCCAGGGGGGGCTCTGGGGCCAACGTCCTGACTTTC. Translating gives CASSARGGSGANVLTF.

This clone has only one observation. V usage is TRBV28 and J usage is TRBJ1-2; D is unclear. CDR3 length: 13 residues. Trimming removed 8 bases at V and 6 bases at J, with 16 bases between. Germline CDR1 is MDHEN and CDR2 is SYDVKM. CDR3: CASCPSPRDGYTF. CDR3 DNA sequence: TGTGCCAGCTGTCCCTCCCCTAGGGATGGCTACACCTTC.

The J gene is TRBJ2-5, the V gene TRBV9; 9 nucleotides match TRBD1. The V gene's germline CDR1 is SGDLS and CDR2 YYNGEE. V dropped 4 bases and J dropped 2; count of bases not matched to a gene: 9. This CDR3 has 16 amino acids. The CDR3 region is CASSTTGGNVQETQYF. For the CDR3, the DNA is TGTGCCAGCAGCACAACAGGGGGCAACGTGCAAGAGACCCAGTACTTC.

This chain links TRBV19 with TRBJ1-5; the match to TRBD1 covers 8 bases. CDR1 and CDR2 from the germline V gene are LNHDA and SQIVND (reference sequence). There are 14 residues in the CDR3. V trimming: 4 bases; J trimming: 5 bases; junction bases outside the gene matches: 4. As DNA, the CDR3 is TGTGCCAGTAGTACCGCAGGGGGCGATCAGCCCCAGCATTTT. It is translated as CASSTAGGDQPQHF.

This clone was detected only once. V is TRBV25-1 and J is TRBJ1-3; D call uncertain. The CDR3 has 13 residues. Trimming took off 5 bases at V and 2 bases at J, with 7 bases between the two ends. Looked up from germline, CDR1 is MGHDK and CDR2 is SYGVNS. For the CDR3, the DNA is TGTGCCAGCAGTAGGAGTCCTGGAAACACCATATATTTT. This encodes CASSRSPGNTIYF.

The V and J genes are TRBV7-3 and TRBJ2-3; unclear D gene. The CDR3 spans 11 residues. Looked up from germline, CDR1 is SGHTA and CDR2 is FQGTGA. With 7 bases removed from V and 5 bases from J, the gap between germline ends came to 7 bases. The CDR3 region is CASTSGDTQYF. CDR3 coding DNA: TGTGCCAGCACCTCGGGAGATACGCAGTATTTT.

The DNA for the CDR3 is TGTGCCAGCAGCTATACAGGGGCTGAAGCTTTCTTT. This gives the protein CASSYTGAEAFF. The chain recombines TRBV11-2 with TRBJ1-1, with 7 bases matching TRBD1. The CDR3 contains 12 residues. Germline assignment: CDR1 SGHAT and CDR2 FQNNGV. Trimming cost V 4 bases and J 6 bases; bases outside gene matches: 2.

This rearrangement joins TRBV5-1 to TRBJ2-5, with 14 bases lining up with TRBD2. The trim removed 2 bases at V and 2 bases at J, leaving 8 bases unmatched. The V gene's germline CDR1 is SGHRS and CDR2 YFSETQ. The CDR3 length is 18 residues. CDR3 bases: TGCGCCAGCAGCTTAGGACTAGCGGGGGGCCAATTTCAAGAGACCCAGTACTTC. Residues: CASSLGLAGGQFQETQYF.

The rearrangement uses TRBV9 and TRBJ1-3; D is uncertain. Trimming took off 2 bases at V and 0 bases at J, with 6 bases between the two ends. This CDR3 region has 14 residues. The germline V gene has CDR1 SGDLS and CDR2 YYNGEE. In DNA form, the CDR3 reads TGTGCCAGCAGCGTGGGGAGCTCTGGAAACACCATATATTTT. This sequence encodes CASSVGSSGNTIYF. The whole variable domain, remainder taken from reference TRBV9 and TRBJ1-3, is DSGVTQTPKHLITATGQRVTLRCSPRSGDLSVYWYQQSLDQGLQFLIQYYNGEERAKGNILERFSAQQFPDLHSELNLSSLELGDSALYFCASSVGSSGNTIYFGEGSWLTVV.

The chain couples TRBV29-1 to TRBJ2-7, with 9 positions matching TRBD1. This CDR3 has 12 residues. Trimming removed 6 bases from V and 5 bases from J; junction bases left unmatched: 5. The germline V gene has CDR1 SQVTM and CDR2 ANQGSEA. The CDR3 spells CSVGTGSHEQYF. The CDR3 bases are TGCAGCGTGGGGACAGGGTCTCACGAGCAGTACTTC.

The chain is built from TRBV7-9 and TRBJ1-1, with D possibly TRBD1 on 5 matching bases. Germline CDR1 reads SEHNR; CDR2 reads FQNEAQ (reference sequence). There are 15 residues in the CDR3. The V gene lost 5 bases and the J gene lost 0 bases, with 13 bases spanning the gap. The CDR3 sequence: CASSHPGTMNTEAFF. The CDR3 DNA sequence: TGTGCCAGCAGCCACCCGGGGACCATGAACACTGAAGCTTTCTTT.

This chain joins TRBV18 and TRBJ2-3; 15 bases line up with TRBD2. With 1 base clipped from V and 5 bases from J, the junction kept 1 base outside the gene matches. The CDR3 length is 16 residues. From germline, CDR1 is KGHSH and CDR2 LQKENI. CDR3 region: CASSPRTSGGVDTQYF. The DNA for the CDR3 is TGTGCCAGCTCACCACGGACTAGCGGGGGGGTAGATACGCAGTATTTT.